The 14 T cell receptor beta chains reported below all come from one sample, sequenced in a study of T cell responses to AZD1222 COVID-19 vaccine. Profiled with immunoSEQ multiplex PCR; TCRdb holds only in-frame clones, not every one. The table shows 150,000 or so clones, with roughly nine tenths occurring only once. The sequencing used peripheral blood, collected on day 0 of AZD1222 vaccination. The origin of the receptors is an adult in good health.

The V call is TRBV7-3, the J call TRBJ1-6; D might be TRBD1 (5 bases). Germline V gene lookup returns CDR1 SGHTA and CDR2 FQGTGA. Trimming took off 5 bases at V and 8 bases at J, with 16 bases between the two ends. This CDR3 contains 15 residues. In nucleotides, the CDR3 is TGTGCCAGCAGCCCCGGGGGACGGGCTGATTCACCCCTCCACTTT. It translates to CASSPGGRADSPLHF.

This clone has just a few counts. The V and J genes are TRBV10-3 and TRBJ2-7; 9 bases line up with TRBD2. CDR3 size: 17 residues. Germline CDR1 ENHRY, CDR2 SYGVKD. V lost 6 bases and J lost 0; bases outside the gene matches: 12. CDR3 amino acids: CAIRKGTSQMSSYEQYF. CDR3 sequence (DNA): TGTGCCATCAGGAAGGGGACTAGCCAGATGAGCTCCTACGAGCAGTACTTC.

V gene TRBV7-6 combines with J gene TRBJ2-4; D perhaps matches TRBD2 (5 bases). CDR3 length: 15 amino acids. CDR1 is SGHVS, CDR2 FNYEAQ, per germline. Trimming pared 1 base from V and 6 bases from J, leaving 13 bases between. In DNA form, the CDR3 reads TGTGCCAGCAGCTTAGATGGCGGGTACACAAACATTCAGTACTTC. This gives the protein CASSLDGGYTNIQYF.

The genes are TRBV10-1 and TRBJ1-1, with 7 positions matching TRBD1. The CDR3 contains 13 residues. J gave up 10 bases and V 0 bases, and 5 bases lay outside the gene matches. Germline V lookup: CDR1 WNHNN, CDR2 SYGVQD (reference sequence). The CDR3 bases are TGCGCCAGCAGTGAGTCGACAGGGAGAGGAGCTTTCTTT. This encodes CASSESTGRGAFF.

The gene calls are TRBV29-1 and TRBJ1-2; D ambiguous. V gave up 8 bases and J gave up 1 base, with 17 bases separating them. The CDR3 spans 14 residues. From germline, CDR1 is SQVTM and CDR2 ANQGSEA. The CDR3 reads CSISGGGSNYGYTF. CDR3 DNA sequence: TGCAGCATAAGTGGCGGTGGAAGTAACTATGGCTACACCTTC.

This chain joins TRBV7-3 and TRBJ2-7; D is perhaps TRBD1 (5 bases). CDR3 length equals 14 residues. Trimming stripped 3 bases from V and 5 bases from J, with 14 bases between. From germline, CDR1 is SGHTA and CDR2 FQGTGA. The CDR3 nucleotides read TGTGCCAGCAGCTTCTCAGGGATCACCCACGAGCAGTACTTC. The encoded protein is CASSFSGITHEQYF.

The V and J genes are TRBV10-2 and TRBJ1-5; unclear D gene. In germline, CDR1 is WSHSY, CDR2 SAAADI. CDR3 length: 15 residues. Trimming left V 3 bases short and J 5 bases short, with 14 bases between. CDR3 DNA sequence: TGCGCCAGCAGTGACTTACAGCGGGGTGATCAGCCCCAGCATTTT. This codes for CASSDLQRGDQPQHF.

This clone occurred once. The rearrangement uses TRBV7-9 and TRBJ1-1, with 7 bases matching TRBD1. Per the germline V gene, CDR1 is SEHNR and CDR2 is FQNEAQ (reference sequence). Trimming cost V 3 bases and J 4 bases; bases outside gene matches: 8. CDR3 length equals 15 residues. CDR3 protein: CASSFPSGGGTEAFF. CDR3 nucleotide sequence: TGTGCCAGCAGCTTCCCCTCAGGGGGTGGCACTGAAGCTTTCTTT. Looking up the rest from reference TRBV7-9 and TRBJ1-1 gives the full variable domain: DTGVSQNPRHKITKRGQNVTFRCDPISEHNRLYWYRQTLGQGPEFLTYFQNEAQLEKSRLLSDRFSAERPKGSFSTLEIQRTEQGDSAMYLCASSFPSGGGTEAFFGQGTRLTVV.

V is TRBV6-2 or TRBV6-3 and J is TRBJ1-5; no firm D call. Germline-derived CDR1 and CDR2 are MNHEY and SVGEGT. This CDR3 comprises 15 residues. Between the trimmed V and J ends, which lost 6 bases and 2 bases, there was a span of 14 bases. CDR3 bases: TGTGCCAGCAGCCACCCTACGGATGGCAATCAGCCCCAGCATTTT. Encoded protein: CASSHPTDGNQPQHF.

CDR3 coding DNA: TGTGCCAGCAGTACAGGGGCGGGGTCCTACAATGAGCAGTTCTTC. Translated, it gives CASSTGAGSYNEQFF. This chain links TRBV7-9 with TRBJ2-1; TRBD1 is a possible D gene (7 bases). Germline assignment: CDR1 SEHNR and CDR2 FQNEAQ (reference sequence). Trimming took off 6 bases at V and 1 base at J, with 13 bases between the two ends. The CDR3 has 15 amino acids.

The rearrangement joins TRBV3-1 (or the pseudogene TRBV3-2) to TRBJ2-1, with 10 bases matching TRBD2. CDR3 length equals 17 residues. J lost 7 bases, V lost 1 base, and 10 bases had no gene match. CDR1 and CDR2 from the germline V gene are LGHDT and YNNKEL (reference sequence). CDR3 protein: CASSQVFGERGGNEQFF. The CDR3 DNA is TGTGCCAGCAGCCAAGTTTTTGGAGAGCGGGGGGGGAATGAGCAGTTCTTC.

The gene calls are TRBV30 and TRBJ2-7; D is possibly TRBD1 (6 bases). The germline gives CDR1 GTSNPN, CDR2 SVGIG (reference sequence). V lost 1 base and J 6 bases, leaving 13 bases between the germline ends. The CDR3 extends over 13 amino acids. DNA for the CDR3: TGTGCCTGGAGTGCCCTACAGGGAACCGAGCAGTACTTC. Encoded protein: CAWSALQGTEQYF.

The chain uses TRBV9 and TRBJ2-1; the D is unclear. V was clipped by 5 bases and J by 5 bases, with 5 bases between them. The CDR3 sequence is 11 residues long. Germline CDR1 reads SGDLS; CDR2 reads YYNGEE. CDR3 bases: TGTGCCAGCAGTATAAACAATGAGCAGTTCTTC. Its translation is CASSINNEQFF.

V gene TRBV6-4 combines with J gene TRBJ1-3; D is possibly TRBD1 (6 bases). Germline CDR1 is MRHNA and CDR2 is SNTAGT. This CDR3 comprises 13 residues. The ends were cut back, 4 bases at V and 4 bases at J, with 8 bases in the middle. This CDR3 is CASSGDMGNTIYF. The CDR3 nucleotides are TGTGCCAGCAGTGGGGACATGGGAAACACCATATATTTT.